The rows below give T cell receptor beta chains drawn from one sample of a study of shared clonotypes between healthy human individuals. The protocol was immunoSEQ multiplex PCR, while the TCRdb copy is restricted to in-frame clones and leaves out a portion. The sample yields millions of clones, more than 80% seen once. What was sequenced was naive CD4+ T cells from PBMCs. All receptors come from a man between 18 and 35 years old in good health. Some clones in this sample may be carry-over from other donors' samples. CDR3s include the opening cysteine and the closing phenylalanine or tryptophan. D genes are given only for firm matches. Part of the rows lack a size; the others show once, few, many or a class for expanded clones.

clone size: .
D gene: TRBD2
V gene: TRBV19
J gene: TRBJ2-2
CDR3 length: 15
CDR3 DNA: TGTGCCAGTAGTGGGCTAGCGGGAGCATCCGGGGAGCTGTTTTTT
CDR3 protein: CASSGLAGASGELFF

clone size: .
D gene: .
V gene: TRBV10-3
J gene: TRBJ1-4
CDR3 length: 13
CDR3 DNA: TGTGCCATCAGTGAGAAAGGGGGTGAAAAACTGTTTTTT
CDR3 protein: CAISEKGGEKLFF

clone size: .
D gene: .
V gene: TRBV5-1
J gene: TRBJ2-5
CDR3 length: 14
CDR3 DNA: TGCGCCAGCAGCCCACAGGGTACCCAAGAGACCCAGTACTTC
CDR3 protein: CASSPQGTQETQYF

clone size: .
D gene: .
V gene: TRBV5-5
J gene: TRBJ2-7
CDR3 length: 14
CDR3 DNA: TGTGCCAGCAGCTTGGCGGGGGGCGGTTACGAGCAGTACTTC
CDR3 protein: CASSLAGGGYEQYF

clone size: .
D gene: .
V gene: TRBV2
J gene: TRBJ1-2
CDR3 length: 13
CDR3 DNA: TGTGCCAGCAGTGTGGAGACGAAGTATGGCTACACCTTC
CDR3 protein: CASSVETKYGYTF

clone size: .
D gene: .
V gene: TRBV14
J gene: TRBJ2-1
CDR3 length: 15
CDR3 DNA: TGTGCCAGCAGCCAAGATCTTGCGCCCACTAATGAGCAGTTCTTC
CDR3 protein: CASSQDLAPTNEQFF

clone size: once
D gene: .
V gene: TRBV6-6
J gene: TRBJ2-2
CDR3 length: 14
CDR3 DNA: TGTGCCAGCAGTTCCGCCTCGGGGCCCGGGGAGCTGTTTTTT
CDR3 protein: CASSSASGPGELFF

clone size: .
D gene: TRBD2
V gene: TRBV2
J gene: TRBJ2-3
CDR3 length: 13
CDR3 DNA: TGTGCCAGCAGTGCCGGGAGGGCAGATACGCAGTATTTT
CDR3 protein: CASSAGRADTQYF

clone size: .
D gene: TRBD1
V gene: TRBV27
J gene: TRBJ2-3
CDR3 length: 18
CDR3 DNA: TGTGCCAGCAGCCCCCGGGACAGGAATAAGGGGTCACGTCATACGCAGTATTTT
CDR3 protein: CASSPRDRNKGSRHTQYF

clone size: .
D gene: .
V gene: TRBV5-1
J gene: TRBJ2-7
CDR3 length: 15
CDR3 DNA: TGCGCCAGCAGCTTCAAGGCTAACTTTGCCTACGAGCAGTACTTC
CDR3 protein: CASSFKANFAYEQYF

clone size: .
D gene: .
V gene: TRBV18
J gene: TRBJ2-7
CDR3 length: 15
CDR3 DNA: TGTGCCAGCTCACCAGTTCTAGCGCGACGCTACGAGCAGTACTTC
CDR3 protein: CASSPVLARRYEQYF

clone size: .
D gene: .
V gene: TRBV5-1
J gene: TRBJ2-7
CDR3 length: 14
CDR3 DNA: TGCGCCAGCAGCCCCTCGACAGGCCCCTACGAGCAGTACTTC
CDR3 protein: CASSPSTGPYEQYF

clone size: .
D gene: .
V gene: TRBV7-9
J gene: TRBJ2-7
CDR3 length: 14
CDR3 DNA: TGTGCCAGCAGCTATCGGCAGAGATCCTACGAGCAGTACTTC
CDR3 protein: CASSYRQRSYEQYF

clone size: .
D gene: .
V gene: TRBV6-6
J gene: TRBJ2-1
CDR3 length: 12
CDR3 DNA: TGTGCCACGGGACACCGACCCAATGAGCAGTTCTTC
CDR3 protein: CATGHRPNEQFF

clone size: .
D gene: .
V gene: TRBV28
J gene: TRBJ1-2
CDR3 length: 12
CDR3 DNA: TGTGCCAGCAGCCTGGGGGGGCTTGGCTACACCTTC
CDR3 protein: CASSLGGLGYTF

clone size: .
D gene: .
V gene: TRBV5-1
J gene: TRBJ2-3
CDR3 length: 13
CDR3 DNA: TGCGCCAGCAGCTTCGGGGGCAAAGATACGCAGTATTTT
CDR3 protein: CASSFGGKDTQYF

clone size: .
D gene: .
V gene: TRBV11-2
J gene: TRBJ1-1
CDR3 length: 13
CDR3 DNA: TGTGCCAGCAGCCAGGCAGCAGTTAGTGAAGCTTTCTTT
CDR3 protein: CASSQAAVSEAFF

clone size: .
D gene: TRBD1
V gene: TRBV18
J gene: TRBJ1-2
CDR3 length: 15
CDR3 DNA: TGTGCCAGCTCACCCGGACAGGGTACTAACTATGGCTACACCTTC
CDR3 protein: CASSPGQGTNYGYTF

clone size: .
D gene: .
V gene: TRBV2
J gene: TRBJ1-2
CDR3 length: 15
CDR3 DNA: TGTGCCAGCAGTCACGGGCTCCCACCCCTCTATGGCTACACCTTC
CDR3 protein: CASSHGLPPLYGYTF

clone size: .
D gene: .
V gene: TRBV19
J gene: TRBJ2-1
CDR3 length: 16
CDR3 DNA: TGTGCCAGTTCGGGCCTTTCGGGTGGGGTTAACAATGAGCAGTTCTTC
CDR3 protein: CASSGLSGGVNNEQFF

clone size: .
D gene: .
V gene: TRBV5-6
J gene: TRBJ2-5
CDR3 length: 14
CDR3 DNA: TGTGCCAGCAGCTTGGAACAAGTGGAGGAGACCCAGTACTTC
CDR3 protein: CASSLEQVEETQYF

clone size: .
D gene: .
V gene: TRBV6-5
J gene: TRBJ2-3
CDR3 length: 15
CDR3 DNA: TGTGCCAGCAGTTACTTGTCTCCGGGAGCGGATACGCAGTATTTT
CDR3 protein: CASSYLSPGADTQYF

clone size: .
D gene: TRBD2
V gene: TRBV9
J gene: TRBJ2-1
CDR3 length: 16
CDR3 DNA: TGTGCCAGCAGCGGACAACGGACTAGCGGATACAATGAGCAGTTCTTC
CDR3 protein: CASSGQRTSGYNEQFF

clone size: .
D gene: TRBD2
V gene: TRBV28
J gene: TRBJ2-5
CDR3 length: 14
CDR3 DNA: TGTGCCAGCCAGGCCAGCGGGAGTATCGGGGCCCAGTACTTC
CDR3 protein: CASQASGSIGAQYF

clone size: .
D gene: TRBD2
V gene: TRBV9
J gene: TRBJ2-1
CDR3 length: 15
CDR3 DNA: TGTGCCAGCAGCATCGGGACTAGCGGTTACAATGAGCAGTTCTTC
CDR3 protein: CASSIGTSGYNEQFF

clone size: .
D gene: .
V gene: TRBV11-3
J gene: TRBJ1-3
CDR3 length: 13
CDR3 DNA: TGTGCCAGCAGCTCCAGACATGGAAACACCATATATTTT
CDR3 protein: CASSSRHGNTIYF

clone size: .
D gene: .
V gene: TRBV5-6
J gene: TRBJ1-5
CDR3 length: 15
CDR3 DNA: TGTGCCAGCAGCCGATACGGTATGGGCAATCAGCCCCAGCATTTT
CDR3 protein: CASSRYGMGNQPQHF

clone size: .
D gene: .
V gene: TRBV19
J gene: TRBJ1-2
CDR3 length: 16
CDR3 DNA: TGTGCCAGTAGTATGGTCTGGTCCCCGTTTGGCTATGGCTACACCTTC
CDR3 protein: CASSMVWSPFGYGYTF

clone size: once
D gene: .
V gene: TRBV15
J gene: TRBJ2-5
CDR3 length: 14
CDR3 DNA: TGTGCCACCAGCAGAGGCAGGAACGTGGAGACCCAGTACTTC
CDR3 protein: CATSRGRNVETQYF

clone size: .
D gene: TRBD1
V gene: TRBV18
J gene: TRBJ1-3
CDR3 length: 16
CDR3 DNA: TGTGCCAGCTCACCATACCAGGGGGCCACTGGAAACACCATATATTTT
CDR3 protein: CASSPYQGATGNTIYF

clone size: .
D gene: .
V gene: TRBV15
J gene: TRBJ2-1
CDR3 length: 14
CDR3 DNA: TGTGCCACCAGCTCCGCCAGTAATGACAATGAGCAGTTCTTC
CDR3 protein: CATSSASNDNEQFF

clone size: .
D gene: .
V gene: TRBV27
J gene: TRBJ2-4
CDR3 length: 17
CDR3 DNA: TGTGCCAGCAGTCCGAACACAGGAAAGCTAGCCAAAAACATTCAGTACTTC
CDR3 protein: CASSPNTGKLAKNIQYF

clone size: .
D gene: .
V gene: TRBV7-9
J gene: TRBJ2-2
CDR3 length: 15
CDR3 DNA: TGTGCCAGCCAAGGGCGACGCGCGAACACCGGGGAGCTGTTTTTT
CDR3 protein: CASQGRRANTGELFF

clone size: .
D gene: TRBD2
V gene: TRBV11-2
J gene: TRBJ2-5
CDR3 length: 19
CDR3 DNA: TGTGCCAGCAGCTTAGGTTATCGGCTAGCGGGATCGGAGGGAGAGACCCAGTACTTC
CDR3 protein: CASSLGYRLAGSEGETQYF

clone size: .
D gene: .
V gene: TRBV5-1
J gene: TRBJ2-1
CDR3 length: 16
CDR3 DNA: TGCGCCAGCAGCTTGGGAGTAGGTACCCCGGTCAATGAGCAGTTCTTC
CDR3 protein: CASSLGVGTPVNEQFF

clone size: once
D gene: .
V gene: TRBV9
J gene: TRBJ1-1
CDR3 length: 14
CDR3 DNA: TGTGCCAGCAGCGGAGGTGACTCATACACTGAAGCTTTCTTT
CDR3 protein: CASSGGDSYTEAFF

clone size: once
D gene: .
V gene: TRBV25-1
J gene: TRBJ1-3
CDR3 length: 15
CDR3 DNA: TGTGCCAGCAGTGAAGAGGGAGGGGCCCGGGGCACCATATATTTT
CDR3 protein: CASSEEGGARGTIYF

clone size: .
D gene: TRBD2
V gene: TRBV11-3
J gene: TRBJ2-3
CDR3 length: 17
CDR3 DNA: TGTGCCAGCAGCTATCGGACGAGCGGGAGGCTCACAGATACGCAGTATTTT
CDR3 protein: CASSYRTSGRLTDTQYF

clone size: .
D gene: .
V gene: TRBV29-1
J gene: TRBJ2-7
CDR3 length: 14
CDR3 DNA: TGCAGCGTTGGTCCCAGCACTAGTAGCTACGAGCAGTACTTC
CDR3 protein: CSVGPSTSSYEQYF

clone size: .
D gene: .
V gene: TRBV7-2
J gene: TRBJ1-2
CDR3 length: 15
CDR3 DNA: TGTGCCAGCAGCTTGTTGTCCGGGGGCGGACGCGGCTACACCTTC
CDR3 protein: CASSLLSGGGRGYTF

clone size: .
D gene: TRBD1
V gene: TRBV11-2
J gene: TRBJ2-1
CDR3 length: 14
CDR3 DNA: TGTGCCAGCAGCTCCCGGCAGAGGGGGCAGGACCAGTTCTTC
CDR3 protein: CASSSRQRGQDQFF

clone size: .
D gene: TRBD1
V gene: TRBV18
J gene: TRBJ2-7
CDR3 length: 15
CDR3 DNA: TGTGCCAGCTCACTTACGGGACAGGGTTACTACGAGCAGTACTTC
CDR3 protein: CASSLTGQGYYEQYF

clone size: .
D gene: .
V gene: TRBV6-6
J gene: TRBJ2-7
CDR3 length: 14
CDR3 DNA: TGTGCCAGCAGTTCCACCCTAGCGTCCTACGAGCAGTACTTC
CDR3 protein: CASSSTLASYEQYF

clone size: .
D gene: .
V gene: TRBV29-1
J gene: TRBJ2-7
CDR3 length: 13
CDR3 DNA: TGCAGCGTTGGCCCTAACACAGGGCTCGAGCAGTACTTC
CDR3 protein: CSVGPNTGLEQYF

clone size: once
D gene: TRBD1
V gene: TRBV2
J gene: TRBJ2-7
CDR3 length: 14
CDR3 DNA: TGTGCCAGCAGTGAGGGACAGGCCTACTACGAGCAGTACTTC
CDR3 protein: CASSEGQAYYEQYF

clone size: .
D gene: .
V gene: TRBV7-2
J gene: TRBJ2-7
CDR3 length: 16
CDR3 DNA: TGTGCCAGCAGCTTAATTTCTTCGGACAGACCCTACGAGCAGTACTTC
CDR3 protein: CASSLISSDRPYEQYF

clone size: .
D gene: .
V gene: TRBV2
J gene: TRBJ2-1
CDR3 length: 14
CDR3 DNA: TGTGCCAGCAGTGCGGGAGTAGGTGGTCAATACTGGTTCTTC
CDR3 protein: CASSAGVGGQYWFF

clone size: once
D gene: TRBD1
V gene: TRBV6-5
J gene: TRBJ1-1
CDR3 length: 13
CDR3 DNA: TGTGCCAGCAGTAGGACAGGGCTCGGTGAAGCTTTCTTT
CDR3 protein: CASSRTGLGEAFF

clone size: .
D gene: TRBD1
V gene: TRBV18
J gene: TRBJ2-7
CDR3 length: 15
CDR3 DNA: TGTGCCAGCTCACTGATGACAGGGGATCCCTACGAGCAGTACTTC
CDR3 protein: CASSLMTGDPYEQYF

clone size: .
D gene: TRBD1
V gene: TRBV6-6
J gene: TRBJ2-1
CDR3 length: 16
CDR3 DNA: TGTGCCAGCAGTTACAGCAGACAGGGGAGGAGTAATGAGCAGTTCTTC
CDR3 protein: CASSYSRQGRSNEQFF